Following are 9 T cell receptor beta chains from one sample sequenced in a study of technical replicates of blood from a handful of donors. TCRdb's copy holds only in-frame clones and misses some; the assay was immunoSEQ multiplex PCR. This table holds some 70,000 clones, 95% to 97% found once. Sequences were obtained from T cells isolated from PBMCs. These receptors were taken from a human donor in good health.

V gene TRBV30 combines with J gene TRBJ2-7, with D perhaps TRBD2 (6 bases). The V gene lost 1 base and the J gene lost 4 bases, with 8 bases spanning the gap. CDR3 length: 12 amino acids. CDR1 is GTSNPN, CDR2 SVGIG, per germline (reference sequence). The chain's CDR3 is CAWSGGTYEQYF. CDR3 nucleotide sequence: TGTGCCTGGAGTGGGGGGACTTACGAGCAGTACTTC.

The chain combines TRBV5-1 with TRBJ1-2, with 10 bases fitting TRBD1. Losses at the gene ends were 2 bases for V and 0 bases for J; bases not matched to a gene: 7. The length of the CDR3 is 17 residues. Per germline, CDR1 SGHRS and CDR2 YFSETQ. CDR3 in DNA: TGCGCCAGCAGCTTTGAGACAGGGGGCCTCTCTAACTATGGCTACACCTTC. Protein: CASSFETGGLSNYGYTF. The full variable domain, completed using reference TRBV5-1 and TRBJ1-2, is KAGVTQTPRYLIKTRGQQVTLSCSPISGHRSVSWYQQTPGQGLQFLFEYFSETQRNKGNFPGRFSGRQFSNSRSEMNVSTLELGDSALYLCASSFETGGLSNYGYTFGSGTRLTVV.

The chain has TRBV4-1 and TRBJ1-2; D is undetermined. The V and J ends lost 3 bases and 7 bases respectively, with 9 bases between them. The CDR3 is 12 residues long. Germline-derived CDR1 and CDR2 are MGHRA and YSYEKL. The CDR3 nucleotides are TGCGCCAGCAGCCAGGGAGATCGTGGCTACACCTTC. Translation gives CASSQGDRGYTF.

This chain links TRBV28 with TRBJ1-5; D perhaps matches TRBD1 (6 bases). The CDR3 is made up of 16 amino acids. Germline assignment: CDR1 MDHEN and CDR2 SYDVKM. Trimming stripped 5 bases from V and 0 bases from J, with 14 bases between. This CDR3 is CASSAGERASNQPQHF. The CDR3 DNA reads as TGTGCCAGCAGTGCAGGGGAAAGGGCTAGCAATCAGCCCCAGCATTTT.

This clone is a singleton in its sample. The chain combines TRBV28 with TRBJ1-3, with D maybe TRBD1 (5 bases). Trimming pared 4 bases from V and 6 bases from J, leaving 13 bases between. The CDR3 covers 14 residues. Germline V gene lookup returns CDR1 MDHEN and CDR2 SYDVKM. In DNA, the CDR3 is TGTGCCAGCAGTTCAGGGTCCCTTGCAAACACCATATATTTT. Translation: CASSSGSLANTIYF.

The V gene is TRBV4-1, the J gene TRBJ1-5; no clear D. Germline loops: CDR1 MGHRA, CDR2 YSYEKL. V was trimmed by 5 bases and J by 0 bases, leaving 11 bases between them. The CDR3 sequence is 15 residues long. The CDR3 spells CASSSDQYSNQPQHF. In nucleotides, the CDR3 is TGCGCCAGCAGCTCAGATCAATATAGCAATCAGCCCCAGCATTTT.

The chain employs TRBV10-3 and TRBJ1-1, with D uncertain. The germline V gene encodes CDR1 ENHRY and CDR2 SYGVKD. Trimming left V 0 bases short and J 0 bases short, with 14 bases between. The CDR3 sequence is 17 residues long. The CDR3 is CAISESEGGNMNTEAFF. CDR3 coding DNA: TGTGCCATCAGTGAGTCCGAGGGTGGTAACATGAACACTGAAGCTTTCTTT.

This rearrangement joins TRBV4-1 to TRBJ1-2; 7 bases are shared with TRBD1. Germline lookup yields CDR1 MGHRA and CDR2 YSYEKL. There are 17 residues in the CDR3. V trimming: 2 bases; J trimming: 4 bases; junction bases outside the gene matches: 13. Here the CDR3 reads CASSQISGQVGIYGYTF. The CDR3 DNA is TGCGCCAGCAGCCAAATTTCAGGACAGGTTGGGATCTATGGCTACACCTTC.

The genes are TRBV13 and TRBJ1-1; 8 bases match TRBD1. From germline, CDR1 is PRHDT and CDR2 FYEKMQ (reference sequence). V was clipped by 3 bases and J by 5 bases; unmatched bases: 5. CDR3 length: 14 amino acids. CDR3 DNA sequence: TGTGCCAGCAGCTTGGGACAGGTGGGGACTGAAGCTTTCTTT. Translating it yields CASSLGQVGTEAFF.